This is a list of T cell receptor beta chains from one sample in a study of naive and memory T cell subsets. TCRdb recomputed calls from the UMI-ligation and nested PCR reads with MiXCR, one row per CDR3 protein. The table has 95,000 to 110,000 distinct CDR3 sequences, roughly 15% seen once. Sequencing used naive CD8+ T cells from blood. These receptors were collected from a human donor in good health. Both conserved end residues are part of each CDR3. Fields, in order: CDR3 length, clone size, V gene, J gene, D gene, CDR3 DNA, CDR3 protein. A D gene is named only where the DNA matches it firmly. Size tells how often a clone was seen (once, few, many) or the class of an expanded clone, and some rows leave it out.

>13|many|TRBV27|TRBJ1-1|-
TGTGCCACCGGAGTGGGCCCGAACACTGAAGCTTTCTTT
CATGVGPNTEAFF
>18|few|TRBV24-1|TRBJ2-5|TRBD2
TGTGCCACCAGTGATTTTGACCGGGAGGTCTCGTGGCGGGAGACCCAGTACTTC
CATSDFDREVSWRETQYF
>13|many|TRBV30|TRBJ1-1|-
TGTGCCTGGTCGGGACTTTCGAACACTGAAGCTTTCTTT
CAWSGLSNTEAFF
>15|few|TRBV12-3/TRBV12-4|TRBJ1-2|TRBD1
TGTGCCAGCAGTTTAGGACAGGGTGGCTTCTATGGCTACACCTTC
CASSLGQGGFYGYTF
>18|few|TRBV4-3|TRBJ2-1|TRBD2
TGCGCCAGCAGCCAAGCCCAGATACAATTAGCGGGGGGCAATGAGCAGTTCTTC
CASSQAQIQLAGGNEQFF
>13|-|TRBV9|TRBJ2-1|-
TGTGCCAGCAGCGTGGGAGTTGGAGTTGAGCAGTTCTTC
CASSVGVGVEQFF
>15|few|TRBV7-9|TRBJ2-5|TRBD1
TGTGCCAGCAGCGAAAGAGGACAGGACCAAGAGACCCAGTACTTC
CASSERGQDQETQYF
>13|-|TRBV29-1|TRBJ2-7|-
TGCAGCGTTGCCGGGGGCTATACCTACGAGCAGTACTTC
CSVAGGYTYEQYF
>19|few|TRBV27|TRBJ2-3|-
TGTGCCAGCAGTTTATCGGTGGCCACGCTTGGACGGGGCACAGATACGCAGTATTTT
CASSLSVATLGRGTDTQYF
>15|-|TRBV2|TRBJ1-2|-
TGTGCCTCAGCTTTGTTGACAGGACAGAACTATGGCTACACCTTC
CASALLTGQNYGYTF
>16|-|TRBV29-1|TRBJ2-2|TRBD2
TGCAGCGTTGAACTATTAGCGGGAGGGCAGGTCGGGGAGCTGTTTTTT
CSVELLAGGQVGELFF